This T cell receptor beta chain was documented in a study of beta chain features in type 1 diabetes. Whole-study context: Healthy donors resembled patients in age, gender and cell yields. Study findings and constraints: Insertions at VDJ junctions were less frequent in type 1 diabetes patients. These patients also deleted more nucleotides at the same junctions. Patients with Type 1 diabetes showed moderately but significantly shorter TCRB CDR3s in all four CD4+ subsets. Researchers reported that naive, central memory and Treg TCRB repertoires appeared more similar in patients than in healthy donors.

The CDR3 consists of 12 residues. V was cut by 2 bases and J by 6 bases, with 6 bases left in between. Germline V gene sequence: CDR1 KGHSH, CDR2 LQKENI. A few counts support this clone. Its target is not known. Other DNA sequences within the sample encode an identical CDR3. Expressed TCRB transcripts were sequenced because the isolated RNA had all been reverse transcribed beforehand. The average output of naive, central memory and regulatory T cell samples was about 3.3 million reads. Generated by immunoSEQ multiplex PCR, the TCRdb table keeps only in-frame clones and is missing some. Here the sample spans nearly 350,000 clones, approximately 10% being singletons.

The chain employs TRBV18 and TRBJ2-3; D unresolved. This TCR derives from a man aged 30-40 years with type 1 diabetes. The specimen sequenced was central memory CD4+ T cells from blood. This CDR3 reads CASSPSRDTQYF. CDR3 bases: TGTGCCAGCTCACCAAGTCGGGATACGCAGTATTTT.